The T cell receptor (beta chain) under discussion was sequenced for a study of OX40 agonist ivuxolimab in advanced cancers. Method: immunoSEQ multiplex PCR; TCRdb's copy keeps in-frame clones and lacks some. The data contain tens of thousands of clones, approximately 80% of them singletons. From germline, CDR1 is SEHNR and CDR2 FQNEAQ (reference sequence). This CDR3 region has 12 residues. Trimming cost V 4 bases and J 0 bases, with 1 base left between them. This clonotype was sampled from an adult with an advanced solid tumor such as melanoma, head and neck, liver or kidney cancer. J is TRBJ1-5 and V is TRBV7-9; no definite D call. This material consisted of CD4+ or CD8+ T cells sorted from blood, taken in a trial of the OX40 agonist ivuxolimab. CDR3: CASSYSNQPQHF. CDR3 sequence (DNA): TGTGCCAGCAGCTATAGCAATCAGCCCCAGCATTTT. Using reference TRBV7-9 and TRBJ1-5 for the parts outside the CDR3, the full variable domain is DTGVSQNPRHKITKRGQNVTFRCDPISEHNRLYWYRQTLGQGPEFLTYFQNEAQLEKSRLLSDRFSAERPKGSFSTLEIQRTEQGDSAMYLCASSYSNQPQHFGDGTRLSIL.